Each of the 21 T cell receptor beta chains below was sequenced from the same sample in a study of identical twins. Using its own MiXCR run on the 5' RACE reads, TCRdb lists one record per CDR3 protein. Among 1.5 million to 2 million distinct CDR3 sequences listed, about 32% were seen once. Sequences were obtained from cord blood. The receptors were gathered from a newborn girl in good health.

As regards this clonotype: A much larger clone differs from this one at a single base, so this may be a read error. CDR3 residues: CATSDLNNERFF. In nucleotides, the CDR3 is TGTGCCACCAGTGATTTGAACAATGAGCGGTTCTTC. This chain links TRBV24-1 with TRBJ2-1, with unresolved D. Germline values: CDR1 KGHDR, CDR2 SFDVKD. The CDR3 sequence is 12 residues long.

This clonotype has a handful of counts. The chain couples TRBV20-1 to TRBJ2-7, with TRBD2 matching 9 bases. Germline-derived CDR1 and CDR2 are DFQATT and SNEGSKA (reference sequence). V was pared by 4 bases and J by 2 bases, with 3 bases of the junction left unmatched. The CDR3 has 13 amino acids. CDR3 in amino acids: CSAIASGTYEQYF. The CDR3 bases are TGCAGTGCTATAGCTAGCGGGACCTACGAGCAGTACTTC.

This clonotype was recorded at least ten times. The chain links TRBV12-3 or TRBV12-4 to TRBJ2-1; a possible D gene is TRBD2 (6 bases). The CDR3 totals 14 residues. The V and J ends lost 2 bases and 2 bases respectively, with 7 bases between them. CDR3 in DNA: TGTGCCAGCAGTTTAAGCGGGCCCTACAATGAGCAGTTCTTC. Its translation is CASSLSGPYNEQFF.

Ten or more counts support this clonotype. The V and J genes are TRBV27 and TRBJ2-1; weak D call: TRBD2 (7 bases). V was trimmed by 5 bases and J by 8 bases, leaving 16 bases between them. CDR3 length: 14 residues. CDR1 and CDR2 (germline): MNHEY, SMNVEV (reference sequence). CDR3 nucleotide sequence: TGTGCCAGCAGTACCGGACTAGGGGGTCATGAGCAGTTCTTC. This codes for CASSTGLGGHEQFF.

The chain's CDR3 is CASRAIGSPPYEQYF. CDR3 coding DNA: TGTGCCAGCAGGGCAATAGGGTCCCCCCCTTACGAGCAGTACTTC. The chain is built from TRBV28 and TRBJ2-7; D remains ambiguous. Germline-derived CDR1 and CDR2 are MDHEN and SYDVKM. This CDR3 spans 15 amino acids. The V end was cut by 6 bases, the J end by 4 bases, with 19 bases between.

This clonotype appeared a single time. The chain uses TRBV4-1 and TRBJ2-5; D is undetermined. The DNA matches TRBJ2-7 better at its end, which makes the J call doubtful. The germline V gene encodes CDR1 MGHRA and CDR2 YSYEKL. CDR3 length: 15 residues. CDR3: CASSQAQTGSYEQYF. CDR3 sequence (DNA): TGCGCCAGCAGCCAAGCCCAGACTGGATCCTACGAGCAGTACTTC.

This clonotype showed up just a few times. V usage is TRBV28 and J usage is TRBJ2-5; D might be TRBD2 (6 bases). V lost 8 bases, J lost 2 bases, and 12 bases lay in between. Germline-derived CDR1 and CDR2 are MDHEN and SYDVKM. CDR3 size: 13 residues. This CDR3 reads CASFTGVQETQYF. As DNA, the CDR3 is TGTGCCAGCTTTACGGGGGTTCAAGAGACCCAGTACTTC. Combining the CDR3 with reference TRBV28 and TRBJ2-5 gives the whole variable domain DVKVTQSSRYLVKRTGEKVFLECVQDMDHENMFWYRQDPGLGLRLIYFSYDVKMKEKGDIPEGYSVSREKKERFSLILESASTNQTSMYLCASFTGVQETQYFGPGTRLLVL.

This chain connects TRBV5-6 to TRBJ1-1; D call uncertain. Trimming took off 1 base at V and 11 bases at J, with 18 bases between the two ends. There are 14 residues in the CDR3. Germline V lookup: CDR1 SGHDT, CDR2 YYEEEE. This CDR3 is CASSLMDRGFQAFF. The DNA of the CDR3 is TGTGCCAGCAGCTTGATGGACCGAGGATTTCAGGCTTTCTTT.

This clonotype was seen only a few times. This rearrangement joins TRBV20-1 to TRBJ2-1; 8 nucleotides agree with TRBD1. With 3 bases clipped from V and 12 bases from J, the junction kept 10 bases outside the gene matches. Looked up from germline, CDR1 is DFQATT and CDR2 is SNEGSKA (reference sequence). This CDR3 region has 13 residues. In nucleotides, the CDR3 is TGCAGTGCTAGCGACCCCACCGGGACAGGGCAGTTCTTC. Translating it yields CSASDPTGTGQFF.

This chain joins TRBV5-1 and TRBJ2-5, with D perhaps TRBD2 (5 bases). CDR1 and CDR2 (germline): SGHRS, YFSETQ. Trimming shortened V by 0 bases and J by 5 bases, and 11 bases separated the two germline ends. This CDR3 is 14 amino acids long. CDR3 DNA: TGCGCCAGCAGCTTGGCCTCGGCGGGTGAGACCCAGTACTTC. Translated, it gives CASSLASAGETQYF. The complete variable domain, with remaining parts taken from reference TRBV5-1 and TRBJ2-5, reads KAGVTQTPRYLIKTRGQQVTLSCSPISGHRSVSWYQQTPGQGLQFLFEYFSETQRNKGNFPGRFSGRQFSNSRSEMNVSTLELGDSALYLCASSLASAGETQYFGPGTRLLVL.

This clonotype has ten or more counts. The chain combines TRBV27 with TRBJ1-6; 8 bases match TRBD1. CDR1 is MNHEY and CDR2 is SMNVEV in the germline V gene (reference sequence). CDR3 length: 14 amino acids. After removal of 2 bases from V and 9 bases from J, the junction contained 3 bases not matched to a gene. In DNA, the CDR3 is TGTGCCAGCAGTTTAGCTGACAGGGGTTCACCCCTCCACTTT. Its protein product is CASSLADRGSPLHF.

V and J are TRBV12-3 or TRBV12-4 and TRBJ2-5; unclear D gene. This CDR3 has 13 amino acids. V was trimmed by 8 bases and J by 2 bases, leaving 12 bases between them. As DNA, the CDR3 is TGTGCCAGCTTAAGAGGCTTACAAGAGACCCAGTACTTC. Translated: CASLRGLQETQYF.

CDR3 amino acids: CSARDPEGAASAGYTF. In DNA, the CDR3 is TGCAGTGCTAGAGACCCTGAGGGGGCCGCCTCCGCTGGCTACACCTTC. The chain uses TRBV20-1 and TRBJ1-2; 7 bases map to TRBD1. CDR1 is DFQATT and CDR2 is SNEGSKA in the germline V gene (reference sequence). V was clipped by 0 bases and J by 7 bases; unmatched bases: 14. The CDR3 is made up of 16 amino acids.

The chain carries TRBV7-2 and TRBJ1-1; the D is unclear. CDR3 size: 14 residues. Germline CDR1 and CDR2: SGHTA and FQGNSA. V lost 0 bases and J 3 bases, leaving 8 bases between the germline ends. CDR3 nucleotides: TGTGCCAGCAGCTTAGCTCTACGGGACACTGAAGCTTTCTTT. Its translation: CASSLALRDTEAFF.

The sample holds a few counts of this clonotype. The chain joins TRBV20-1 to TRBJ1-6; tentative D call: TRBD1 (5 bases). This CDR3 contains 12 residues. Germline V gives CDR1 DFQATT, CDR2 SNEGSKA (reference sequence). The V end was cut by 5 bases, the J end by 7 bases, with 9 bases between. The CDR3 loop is CSAGDENSPLHF. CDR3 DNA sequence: TGCAGTGCTGGGGACGAGAATTCACCCCTCCACTTT.

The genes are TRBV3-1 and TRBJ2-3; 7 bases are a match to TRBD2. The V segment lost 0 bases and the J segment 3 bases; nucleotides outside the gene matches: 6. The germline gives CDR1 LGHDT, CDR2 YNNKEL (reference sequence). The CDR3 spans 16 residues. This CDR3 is CASSQDPSGLTDTQYF. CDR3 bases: TGTGCCAGCAGCCAAGACCCTAGCGGTCTGACAGATACGCAGTATTTT.

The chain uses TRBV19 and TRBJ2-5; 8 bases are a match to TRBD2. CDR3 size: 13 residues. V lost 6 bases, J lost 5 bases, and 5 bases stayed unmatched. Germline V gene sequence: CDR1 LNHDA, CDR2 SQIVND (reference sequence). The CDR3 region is CASSGGAYETQYF. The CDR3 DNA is TGTGCCAGTAGCGGGGGGGCCTACGAGACCCAGTACTTC.

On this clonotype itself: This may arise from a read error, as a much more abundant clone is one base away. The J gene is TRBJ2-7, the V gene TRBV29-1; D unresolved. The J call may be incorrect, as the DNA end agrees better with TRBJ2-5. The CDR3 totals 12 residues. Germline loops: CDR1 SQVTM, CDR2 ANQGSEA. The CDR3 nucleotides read TGCGGCGTTGCAGCTCGCCTGGAGACCCAGTACTTC. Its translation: CGVAARLETQYF.

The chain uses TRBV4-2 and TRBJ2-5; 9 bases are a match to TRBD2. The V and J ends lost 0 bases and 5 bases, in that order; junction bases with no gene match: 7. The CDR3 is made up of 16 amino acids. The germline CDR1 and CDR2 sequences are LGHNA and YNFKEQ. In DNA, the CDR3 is TGTGCCAGCAGCCAAGACGGTCTAGCGGGAATGGAGACCCAGTACTTC. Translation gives CASSQDGLAGMETQYF.

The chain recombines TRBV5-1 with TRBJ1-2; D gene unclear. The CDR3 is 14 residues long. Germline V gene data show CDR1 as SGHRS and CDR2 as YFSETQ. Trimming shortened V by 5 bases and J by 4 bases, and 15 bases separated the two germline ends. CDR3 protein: CASRMNDKRYGYTF. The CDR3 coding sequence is TGCGCCAGCAGGATGAACGACAAACGCTATGGCTACACCTTC.

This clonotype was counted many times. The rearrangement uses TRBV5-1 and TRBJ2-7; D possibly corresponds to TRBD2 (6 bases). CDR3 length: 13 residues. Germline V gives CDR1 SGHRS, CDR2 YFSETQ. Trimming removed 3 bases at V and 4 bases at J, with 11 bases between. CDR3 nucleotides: TGCGCCAGCAGCTCAGGGACTTCTTACGAGCAGTACTTC. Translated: CASSSGTSYEQYF.